What follows are 29 T cell receptor beta chains derived from one specimen sequenced in a study of T cell repertoires in cytomegalovirus infection. What these receptors recognize is not known. In TCRdb, the reads were re-called with MiXCR into one record per CDR3 protein. The profile covers about half a million distinct CDR3 sequences, with roughly 43% appearing a single time and around 44% taken by the ten largest. Sample: cultured PBMCs, taken from culture after CMV antigen stimulation. The receptors originated from a human donor in good health (CMV status not recorded). Some clones in this sample may be carry-over from other donors' samples.

The chain couples TRBV5-8 to TRBJ2-1; 9 bases line up with TRBD2. Trimming took 1 base from V and 0 from J; bases not matched to a gene: 5. The germline CDR1 and CDR2 sequences are SGHTS and YDEGEE. The CDR3 length is 17 residues. In DNA, the CDR3 is TGTGCCAGCAGCTTGTGGCTAGCGGGGAGCTCCTACAATGAGCAGTTCTTC. It translates to CASSLWLAGSSYNEQFF.

The chain employs TRBV6-1 and TRBJ1-1; D is possibly TRBD1 (6 bases). The germline V gene has CDR1 MNHNS and CDR2 SASEGT. With 8 bases removed from V and 8 bases from J, the gap between germline ends came to 15 bases. CDR3 length equals 12 residues. CDR3 in DNA: TGTGCCAGCGGCGATTGGGACATGGAAGCTTTCTTT. Amino acid sequence: CASGDWDMEAFF.

The chain has TRBV4-1 and TRBJ2-1, with D maybe TRBD2 (5 bases). V lost 2 bases, J lost 4 bases, and 15 bases lay in between. CDR3 length equals 16 residues. Germline lookup yields CDR1 MGHRA and CDR2 YSYEKL. CDR3 sequence: CASSQPTRLVYNEQFF. The DNA of the CDR3 is TGCGCCAGCAGCCAACCTACTAGATTGGTGTACAATGAGCAGTTCTTC.

The V and J genes are TRBV19 and TRBJ1-2; a weak D match, TRBD1 (5 bases). Germline-derived CDR1 and CDR2 are LNHDA and SQIVND (reference sequence). V was cut by 10 bases and J by 2 bases, with 14 bases left in between. The CDR3 length is 13 residues. DNA of the CDR3: TGTGCCATCCAGAATGGGGGAAACTATGGCTACACCTTC. Encoded protein: CAIQNGGNYGYTF.

The table lists this clonotype with a few counts. The chain combines TRBV7-9 with TRBJ1-2; D not certain. Germline V lookup: CDR1 SEHNR, CDR2 FQNEAQ (reference sequence). Trimming stripped 4 bases from V and 1 base from J, with 10 bases between. CDR3 length equals 14 residues. The CDR3 region has the DNA TGTGCCAGCAGCTCAAACACTTATAACTATGGCTACACCTTC. It codes for CASSSNTYNYGYTF.

The chain employs TRBV7-8 and TRBJ1-6; D is undetermined. The germline V gene encodes CDR1 SGHVS and CDR2 FQNEAQ. Trimming cost V 5 bases and J 4 bases, with 9 bases left between them. The CDR3 sequence is 14 residues long. The CDR3 region is CASSPDGYNSPLHF. CDR3 in DNA: TGTGCCAGCAGCCCGGACGGTTATAATTCACCCCTCCACTTT.

The chain couples TRBV24-1 to TRBJ2-1, with no clear D. The CDR3 sequence is 13 residues long. V shed 4 bases and J shed 0 bases, with 3 bases lying between them. CDR1 and CDR2 (germline): KGHDR, SFDVKD. In DNA form, the CDR3 reads TGTGCCACCAGTGAGTACTCCTACAATGAGCAGTTCTTC. Translating gives CATSEYSYNEQFF.

V usage is TRBV2 and J usage is TRBJ2-2, with 7 bases aligning to TRBD2. Germline V gene lookup returns CDR1 SNHLY and CDR2 FYNNEI. V dropped 1 base and J dropped 2; count of bases not matched to a gene: 7. The CDR3 has 17 amino acids. The CDR3 DNA reads as TGTGCCAGCAGTGAAGGTTGGAGGGAGGGAAACACCGGGGAGCTGTTTTTT. Translation: CASSEGWREGNTGELFF.

This rearrangement joins TRBV20-1 to TRBJ2-5, with D possibly being TRBD1 (5 bases). In germline, CDR1 is DFQATT, CDR2 SNEGSKA (reference sequence). With 0 bases removed from V and 1 base from J, the gap between germline ends came to 15 bases. This CDR3 comprises 16 residues. In DNA form, the CDR3 reads TGCAGTGCTAGAGATGGTGCCAGGGCCTTCCAAGAGACCCAGTACTTC. This translates into CSARDGARAFQETQYF.

The chain employs TRBV7-2 and TRBJ2-5; D is ambiguous. Germline CDR1 reads SGHTA; CDR2 reads FQGNSA. The CDR3 loop spans 14 amino acids. V lost 1 base and J 2 bases, leaving 8 bases between the germline ends. CDR3 in amino acids: CASSLGQSQETQYF. The CDR3 DNA sequence: TGTGCCAGCAGCTTAGGCCAGTCTCAAGAGACCCAGTACTTC.

The CDR3 loop reads CASSPGGGELFF. In DNA form, the CDR3 reads TGTGCCAGCAGCCCCGGCGGCGGGGAGCTGTTTTTT. This chain connects TRBV5-6 to TRBJ2-2; D remains ambiguous. Trimming left V 4 bases short and J 7 bases short, with 8 bases between. This CDR3 comprises 12 residues. Germline V gene lookup returns CDR1 SGHDT and CDR2 YYEEEE.

This clonotype came up once. The chain is built from TRBV10-1 and TRBJ2-1; tentative D call: TRBD1 (5 bases). The length of the CDR3 is 13 residues. In germline, CDR1 is WNHNN, CDR2 SYGVQD (reference sequence). Between the trimmed V and J ends, which lost 2 bases and 4 bases, there was a span of 6 bases. CDR3 protein: CASSENRYNEQFF. Written as DNA, the CDR3 is TGCGCCAGCAGTGAGAACAGGTACAATGAGCAGTTCTTC.

The V call is TRBV11-3, the J call TRBJ2-5, with 8 bases fitting TRBD1. Germline V CDR1 and CDR2: SGHNT, YENEEA. This CDR3 has 15 amino acids. V trimming: 0 bases; J trimming: 7 bases; junction bases outside the gene matches: 7. The CDR3 DNA sequence: TGTGCCAGCAGCTTAGAGGGACAGGACCCTCGGACCCAGTACTTC. It specifies CASSLEGQDPRTQYF. The variable domain in full, with the rest retrieved from reference TRBV11-3 and TRBJ2-5, is EAGVVQSPRYKIIEKKQPVAFWCNPISGHNTLYWYLQNLGQGPELLIRYENEEAVDDSQLPKDRFSAERLKGVDSTLKIQPAELGDSAVYLCASSLEGQDPRTQYFGPGTRLLVL.

The genes are TRBV7-2 and TRBJ2-1; D call uncertain. CDR3 size: 12 residues. The V and J ends lost 2 bases and 8 bases respectively, with 7 bases between them. Germline CDR1 is SGHTA and CDR2 is FQGNSA. The CDR3 reads CASSLRAYEQFF. CDR3 DNA: TGTGCCAGCAGCTTAAGGGCCTATGAGCAGTTCTTC.

This clonotype showed up just a few times. This chain connects TRBV7-8 to TRBJ2-7, with 9 nucleotides matching TRBD2. V shed 1 base and J 2 bases; nucleotides not matched to a gene: 9. The germline CDR1 and CDR2 sequences are SGHVS and FQNEAQ. The CDR3 covers 17 residues. The CDR3 loop is CASSLVGGSSGAYEQYF. The CDR3, as DNA: TGTGCCAGCAGCTTAGTTGGAGGTTCTAGCGGGGCCTACGAGCAGTACTTC.

This clonotype was seen a handful of times. V and J are TRBV7-8 and TRBJ2-7, with 9 bases lining up with TRBD2. Trimming removed 1 base from V and 5 bases from J; junction bases left unmatched: 9. Per germline, CDR1 SGHVS and CDR2 FQNEAQ. This CDR3 spans 16 amino acids. The CDR3 sequence is CASSLERRGGMNEQYF. Written as DNA, the CDR3 is TGTGCCAGCAGCTTAGAAAGGCGGGGGGGCATGAACGAGCAGTACTTC.

The chain links TRBV19 to TRBJ2-1, with D perhaps given as TRBD1 or TRBD2 (6 bases each). The CDR3 runs 14 residues. Germline lookup yields CDR1 LNHDA and CDR2 SQIVND (reference sequence). V was cut by 4 bases and J by 12 bases, with 19 bases left in between. CDR3 residues: CASSTTWDTEGQFF. The CDR3 nucleotides are TGTGCCAGTAGTACGACCTGGGACACGGAGGGGCAGTTCTTC.

As to this clonotype: A clone one base away is much larger, so this may be a read error. The rearrangement links TRBV7-9 to TRBJ1-1; D is perhaps TRBD1 (6 bases). The CDR3 is 15 amino acids. Trimming removed 4 bases from V and 1 base from J, with 13 bases in between. Germline loops: CDR1 SEHNR, CDR2 FQNEAQ (reference sequence). CDR3 protein: CASSSPGTKNTEAFF. The CDR3 nucleotides read TGTGCCAGCAGCTCTCCCGGGACAAAGAACACTGAAGCTTTCTTT.

This rearrangement joins TRBV7-4 to TRBJ1-4; D remains ambiguous. This CDR3 has 15 amino acids. Germline V gene lookup returns CDR1 SGHVT and CDR2 SQSDAQ. V lost 1 base and J 10 bases, leaving 16 bases between the germline ends. CDR3 coding DNA: TGTGCCAGCAGCTTAGACGTGGTCAGGAGAAGAAAACTGTTTTTT. This translates into CASSLDVVRRRKLFF.

The rearrangement uses TRBV18 and TRBJ2-1; TRBD2 matches at 13 bases. Germline V gene data show CDR1 as KGHSH and CDR2 as LQKENI. The ends lost 3 bases at V and 14 bases at J; junction bases unmatched: 7. The CDR3 is 14 amino acids. This chain's CDR3 is CASSPGLAGVGEFF. The CDR3 DNA follows: TGTGCCAGCTCACCCGGACTAGCGGGAGTGGGGGAGTTCTTC.

The chain recombines TRBV12-3 or TRBV12-4 with TRBJ1-2; unclear D gene. The CDR3 consists of 15 residues. The V end lost 5 bases, the J end lost 8 bases, and 21 bases lay between the germline ends. The CDR3 DNA sequence: TGTGCCAGCAGTGTCTCCGGTAACCCGATTCTGGGCTACACCTTC. Protein: CASSVSGNPILGYTF.

The V call is TRBV5-4, the J call TRBJ2-5; 9 nucleotides agree with TRBD2. V shed 1 base and J 2 bases; nucleotides not matched to a gene: 9. Germline V CDR1 and CDR2: SGHNT, YYREEE (reference sequence). The CDR3 has 17 residues. CDR3 sequence: CASSLTRTSAKQETQYF. Here the CDR3 DNA reads TGTGCCAGCAGCTTGACCCGGACTAGCGCGAAACAAGAGACCCAGTACTTC.

The genes are TRBV6-1 and TRBJ2-3; the match to TRBD2 covers 8 bases. This CDR3 has 16 amino acids. The V segment lost 5 bases and the J segment 5 bases; nucleotides outside the gene matches: 12. Germline V CDR1 and CDR2: MNHNS, SASEGT. CDR3 protein: CASSTYLGLAGDTQYF. The CDR3 nucleotides are TGTGCCAGCAGTACCTACCTAGGACTAGCTGGAGATACGCAGTATTTT.

This clonotype was picked up many times. The rearrangement joins TRBV12-3 or TRBV12-4 to TRBJ1-1; D is unresolved. V shed 3 bases and J shed 5 bases, with 10 bases lying between them. The CDR3 extends over 13 amino acids. CDR3 residues: CASSFSEGTEAFF. The CDR3 DNA follows: TGTGCCAGCAGTTTCTCCGAAGGGACTGAAGCTTTCTTT.

This clonotype was seen ten or more times. CDR3 nucleotides: TGTGCCAGCAGCCCCAATCATTTGCCCTACGAGCAGTACTTC. Protein product: CASSPNHLPYEQYF. This chain links TRBV7-6 with TRBJ2-7; D is ambiguous. The CDR3 loop spans 14 amino acids. Germline CDR1 and CDR2: SGHVS and FNYEAQ. Trimming removed 5 bases from V and 2 bases from J, with 13 bases in between.

This chain joins TRBV11-2 and TRBJ1-1, with D possibly matching TRBD1 (5 bases). V was clipped by 5 bases and J by 2 bases, with 12 bases between them. This CDR3 has 14 amino acids. Per the germline V gene, CDR1 is SGHAT and CDR2 is FQNNGV. CDR3 loop: CASSPPGINTEAFF. CDR3 nucleotides: TGTGCCAGCAGCCCCCCAGGGATAAACACTGAAGCTTTCTTT.

The V gene is TRBV10-3, the J gene TRBJ2-3, with TRBD2 identical over 9 bases. CDR1 ENHRY and CDR2 SYGVKD come from the germline V gene. V lost 3 bases to trimming and J lost 0 bases; unmatched junction nucleotides: 4. The CDR3 spans 16 residues. Here the CDR3 DNA reads TGTGCCATCAGTGAAGGGCTAGCGGGGAGCACAGATACGCAGTATTTT. Protein: CAISEGLAGSTDTQYF.

This clonotype was recorded a few times. This chain connects TRBV12-3 or TRBV12-4 to TRBJ1-5, with D possibly TRBD1 on 5 matching bases. The V and J ends lost 0 bases and 0 bases respectively, with 15 bases between them. The CDR3 has 18 amino acids. The CDR3: CASSLAGRGHPSNQPQHF. CDR3 in DNA: TGTGCCAGCAGTTTAGCGGGGAGGGGCCACCCTAGCAATCAGCCCCAGCATTTT.

This chain uses TRBV6-1 with TRBJ2-7; TRBD1 is a possible D gene (6 bases). Trimming took 5 bases from V and 2 from J, leaving 19 bases between them. The V gene's germline CDR1 is MNHNS and CDR2 SASEGT. The length of the CDR3 is 16 residues. The CDR3 reads CASSLLTGSPTYEQYF. The CDR3 DNA is TGTGCCAGCAGTCTTCTTACAGGGTCCCCAACCTACGAGCAGTACTTC.